This passage covers 15 T cell receptor beta chains from one sample sequenced in a study of CD8 T cells in Susac syndrome. RNA in amounts of about 0.45 to 1 ug was reverse transcribed with random hexamers. TCRdb fed the immunoSEQ multiplex PCR reads into MiXCR, producing one record per CDR3 protein. Of 250,000 to 350,000 distinct CDR3 sequences in the sample, around 84% were seen once. Input material: CD8+ T cells from PBMCs. The origin of the receptors is a human donor with multiple sclerosis.

This rearrangement joins TRBV27 to TRBJ1-1, with D perhaps TRBD1 (5 bases). This CDR3 spans 17 amino acids. Looked up from germline, CDR1 is MNHEY and CDR2 is SMNVEV (reference sequence). V lost 3 bases, J lost 6 bases, and 23 bases lay in between. The CDR3 region has the DNA TGTGCCAGCAGTTTTGCCCTCTCCCCCGGGGGGGACGCTGAAGCTTTCTTT. Its protein is CASSFALSPGGDAEAFF.

V usage is TRBV28 and J usage is TRBJ2-7; possibly TRBD1 for D (6 bases). Germline values: CDR1 MDHEN, CDR2 SYDVKM. The CDR3 runs to 16 residues. V lost 1 base and J 3 bases, leaving 16 bases between the germline ends. The CDR3 is CASSLFLDSGSYEQYF. CDR3 nucleotides: TGTGCCAGCAGTTTATTCCTGGACAGTGGGAGCTACGAGCAGTACTTC. The variable domain in full, completed from reference TRBV28 and TRBJ2-7, reads DVKVTQSSRYLVKRTGEKVFLECVQDMDHENMFWYRQDPGLGLRLIYFSYDVKMKEKGDIPEGYSVSREKKERFSLILESASTNQTSMYLCASSLFLDSGSYEQYFGPGTRLTVT.

The chain uses TRBV9 and TRBJ2-6; D is ambiguous. The CDR3 sequence is 18 residues long. CDR1 is SGDLS and CDR2 is YYNGEE in the germline V gene. With 0 bases removed from V and 1 base from J, the gap between germline ends came to 14 bases. The CDR3 here is CASSVDPLSSSGANVLTF. CDR3 in DNA: TGTGCCAGCAGCGTAGACCCCCTAAGCAGTTCTGGGGCCAACGTCCTGACTTTC.

V gene TRBV6-1 combines with J gene TRBJ1-2, with a possible D match to TRBD1 (6 bases). CDR3 length: 16 residues. Trimming removed 5 bases from V and 6 bases from J, with 22 bases in between. The V gene's germline CDR1 is MNHNS and CDR2 SASEGT. The CDR3 coding sequence is TGTGCCAGCAGTCCCCGATCGTCTGGGGGCGCGGATGGCTACACCTTC. This encodes CASSPRSSGGADGYTF.

V and J are TRBV20-1 and TRBJ2-7, with 11 bases aligning to TRBD2. This CDR3 has 14 amino acids. Trimming removed 3 bases from V and 8 bases from J; junction bases left unmatched: 9. Germline CDR1 is DFQATT and CDR2 is SNEGSKA (reference sequence). Written as DNA, the CDR3 is TGCAGTGCTAGCCGGACTAGCGGGCCCCCTAAGCAGTACTTC. Translated: CSASRTSGPPKQYF.

The chain has TRBV6-4 and TRBJ2-3, with a weak D call TRBD1 (6 bases). CDR3 length: 14 amino acids. CDR1 is MRHNA and CDR2 is SNTAGT in the germline V gene. Trimming cost V 2 bases and J 2 bases, with 8 bases left between them. CDR3: CASSDGGPTDTQYF. CDR3 bases: TGTGCCAGCAGTGACGGGGGCCCCACAGATACGCAGTATTTT.

V usage is TRBV6-5 and J usage is TRBJ2-1; tentative D call: TRBD2 (6 bases). Germline loops: CDR1 MNHEY, CDR2 SVGAGI. The CDR3 length is 20 residues. The V end was cut by 4 bases, the J end by 10 bases, with 35 bases between. The CDR3: CASSLTLPGLEVVSVGEQFF. CDR3 sequence (DNA): TGTGCCAGCAGTTTAACGCTCCCGGGACTGGAAGTAGTTTCGGTGGGCGAGCAGTTCTTC.

V is TRBV9 and J is TRBJ2-2, with D possibly being TRBD1 or TRBD2 (5 bases each). Germline lookup yields CDR1 SGDLS and CDR2 YYNGEE. The germline V and J ends were trimmed by 4 bases and 2 bases, with 18 bases remaining between them. The CDR3 totals 17 residues. CDR3 nucleotide sequence: TGTGCCAGCAGCCCCGCCCCCGGGACCAAAAACACCGGGGAGCTGTTTTTT. Amino acid sequence: CASSPAPGTKNTGELFF.

The V and J genes are TRBV10-3 and TRBJ2-1; D unresolved. This CDR3 is 16 amino acids long. The ends were cut back, 2 bases at V and 5 bases at J, with 16 bases in the middle. Germline V lookup: CDR1 ENHRY, CDR2 SYGVKD. The CDR3 region has the DNA TGTGCCATCAGTGAGGTGGCTCCGGTTGTGGACAATGAGCAGTTCTTC. Protein product: CAISEVAPVVDNEQFF.

Worth noting for this clonotype: At one of its ends the junction is not consistent with the germline gene, which may arise from a read error. The rearrangement joins TRBV12-3 or TRBV12-4 to TRBJ1-2; D is undetermined. CDR3 length: 12 amino acids. The CDR3 region has the DNA TGTGCCAGCAGCTTAGACGGCTTGGGCTACACCTTC. Translation: CASSLDGLGYTF.

This clonotype came up once. The V call is TRBV19, the J call TRBJ1-1; D unclear. The germline CDR1 and CDR2 sequences are LNHDA and SQIVND (reference sequence). CDR3 length equals 11 residues. With 11 bases removed from V and 5 bases from J, the gap between germline ends came to 12 bases. The CDR3: CALQVGTEAFF. The CDR3 region has the DNA TGTGCCCTCCAGGTGGGTACTGAAGCTTTCTTT.

The rearrangement joins TRBV11-2 to TRBJ2-3; perhaps D is TRBD1 or TRBD2 (5 bases each). Germline V gene lookup returns CDR1 SGHAT and CDR2 FQNNGV. The CDR3 totals 15 residues. Trimming removed 5 bases at V and 1 base at J, with 13 bases between. CDR3 region: CASSGGPRGTDTQYF. CDR3 DNA: TGTGCCAGCAGCGGGGGTCCTCGGGGCACAGATACGCAGTATTTT.

V usage is TRBV7-9 and J usage is TRBJ2-2; 8 nucleotides match TRBD2. With 5 bases clipped from V and 9 bases from J, the junction kept 14 bases outside the gene matches. From germline, CDR1 is SEHNR and CDR2 FQNEAQ (reference sequence). The CDR3 sequence is 16 residues long. The CDR3 region has the DNA TGTGCCAGCAGCCTGGCAGCGGGAGTACGGGCCTGGGAGCTGTTTTTT. As protein: CASSLAAGVRAWELFF.

The genes are TRBV5-4 and TRBJ2-1, with 10 nucleotides matching TRBD2. This CDR3 has 16 residues. CDR1 and CDR2 from the germline V gene are SGHNT and YYREEE (reference sequence). Unmatched junction bases numbered 9, after V lost 4 bases and J lost 5 bases. The CDR3 region is CASSPGAGLADNEQFF. The CDR3 nucleotides are TGTGCCAGCAGCCCGGGGGCAGGACTAGCGGACAATGAGCAGTTCTTC. Drawing the rest from reference TRBV5-4 and TRBJ2-1, the complete variable domain is ETGVTQSPTHLIKTRGQQVTLRCSSQSGHNTVSWYQQALGQGPQFIFQYYREEENGRGNFPPRFSGLQFPNYSSELNVNALELDDSALYLCASSPGAGLADNEQFFGPGTRLTVL.

The genes are TRBV28 and TRBJ1-5, with D possibly TRBD1 on 5 matching bases. CDR1 is MDHEN and CDR2 is SYDVKM in the germline V gene. The CDR3 is 17 amino acids. The V and J ends lost 6 bases and 4 bases respectively, with 22 bases between them. CDR3 loop: CASSSPLRKGFNQPQHF. The DNA of the CDR3 is TGTGCCAGCAGCTCCCCCCTTCGCAAGGGGTTTAATCAGCCCCAGCATTTT. Combining the CDR3 with reference TRBV28 and TRBJ1-5 gives the whole variable domain DVKVTQSSRYLVKRTGEKVFLECVQDMDHENMFWYRQDPGLGLRLIYFSYDVKMKEKGDIPEGYSVSREKKERFSLILESASTNQTSMYLCASSSPLRKGFNQPQHFGDGTRLSIL.